This T cell receptor (beta chain) was sequenced for a study of T-cell reconstitution after alpha-beta-depleted transplantation in children. Unique molecular identifiers were incorporated during preparation of the TCRbeta library. TCRdb re-called the PCR reads with MiXCR, one entry per CDR3 protein. In the table there are fewer than 20,000 distinct CDR3 sequences, over 5% of which are singletons. The CDR3 sequence is 15 residues long. The V end was cut by 1 base, the J end by 7 bases, with 16 bases between. CDR1 and CDR2 (germline): LGHDT, YNNKEL (reference sequence). This clonotype was seen ten or more times. Antigen specificity is unknown. Study observations and caveats: The study reportedly traced alpha-beta T cells about two months after transplant to several hundred expanded graft clones. Diversity and T-cell counts at one year after transplant derived mostly from new T cells. Recipient T cells and thymic progenitors that survived were the source of the high TCRbeta diversity seen at day 60 in some patients.

This rearrangement joins TRBV3-1 to TRBJ1-2, with D unclear. Sequencing used PBMCs, obtained before TCRalphabeta/CD19-depleted stem cell transplant. The receptor comes from a boy younger than 18 with acute lymphoblastic leukemia, due to receive a stem cell transplant. The CDR3 nucleotides read TGTGCCAGCAGCCAAGGAGGACGTAGGCGGGTTGGCTACACCTTC. Its translation is CASSQGGRRRVGYTF.